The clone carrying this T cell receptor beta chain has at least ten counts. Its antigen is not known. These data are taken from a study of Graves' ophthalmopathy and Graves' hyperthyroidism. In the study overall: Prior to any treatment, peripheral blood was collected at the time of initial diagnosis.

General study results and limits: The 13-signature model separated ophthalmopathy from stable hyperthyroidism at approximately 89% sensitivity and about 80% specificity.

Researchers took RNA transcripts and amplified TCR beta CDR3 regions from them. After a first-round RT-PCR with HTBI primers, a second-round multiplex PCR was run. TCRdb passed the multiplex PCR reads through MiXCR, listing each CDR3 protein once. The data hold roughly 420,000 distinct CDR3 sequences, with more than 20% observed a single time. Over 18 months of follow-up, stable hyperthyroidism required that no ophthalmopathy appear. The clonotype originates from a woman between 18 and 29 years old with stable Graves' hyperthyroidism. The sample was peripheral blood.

This CDR3 reads CASRRTGLGRRNTEAFF. The CDR3 DNA sequence: TGTGCCAGCAGGAGGACGGGCCTGGGACGGAGGAACACTGAAGCTTTCTTT. The rearrangement joins TRBV2 to TRBJ1-1; D is perhaps TRBD1 (5 bases). CDR1 is SNHLY, CDR2 FYNNEI, per germline. V lost 6 bases, J lost 1 base, and 21 bases lay in between. The CDR3 has 17 amino acids.